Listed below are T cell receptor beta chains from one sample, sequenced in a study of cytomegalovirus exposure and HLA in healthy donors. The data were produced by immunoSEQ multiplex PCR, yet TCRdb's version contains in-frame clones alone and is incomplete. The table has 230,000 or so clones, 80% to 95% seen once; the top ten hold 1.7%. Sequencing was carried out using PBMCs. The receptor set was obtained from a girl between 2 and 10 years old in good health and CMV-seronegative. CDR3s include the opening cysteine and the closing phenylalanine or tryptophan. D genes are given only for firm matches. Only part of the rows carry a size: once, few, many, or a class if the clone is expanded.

CASSVGTWNYGYTF,TGTGCCAGCAGCGTCGGGACATGGAACTATGGCTACACCTTC,TRBV7-2,.,TRBJ1-2,.
CASSPLVSDNSYNEQFF,TGTGCCAGCAGCCCGCTCGTTAGCGACAACTCCTACAATGAGCAGTTCTTC,TRBV7-6,.,TRBJ2-1,.
CASSATPGTTLRDTQYF,TGCGCCAGCAGCGCTACCCCAGGGACTACCCTTAGAGATACGCAGTATTTT,TRBV10-2,TRBD2,TRBJ2-3,.
CASSLGQGSGYGYTF,TGTGCCAGCAGCTTAGGACAGGGTTCGGGATATGGCTACACCTTC,TRBV7-9,TRBD1,TRBJ1-2,.
CASSVLAGVGEQYF,TGTGCCAGCAGTGTACTAGCGGGAGTGGGTGAGCAGTACTTC,TRBV25-1,TRBD2,TRBJ2-7,.
CASSYDGGTEAFF,TGTGCCAGCAGTTACGACGGGGGCACTGAAGCTTTCTTT,TRBV6-6,.,TRBJ1-1,few
CASSLGPSGVNTGELFF,TGTGCCAGCAGCTTGGGGCCGAGCGGGGTGAACACCGGGGAGCTGTTTTTT,TRBV7-8,TRBD2,TRBJ2-2,.
CASSQSQGPGSKNIQYF,TGCGCCAGCAGTCAATCCCAGGGGCCCGGAAGCAAAAACATTCAGTACTTC,TRBV23-1,.,TRBJ2-4,.
CSVEFFGQGGRETQYF,TGCAGCGTTGAATTTTTTGGACAGGGAGGAAGAGAGACCCAGTACTTC,TRBV29-1,TRBD1,TRBJ2-5,.
CASSFPSITGGLIDEQYF,TGTGCCAGCAGCTTTCCGTCTATAACGGGGGGCCTCATCGACGAGCAGTACTTC,TRBV7-8,.,TRBJ2-7,.
CASSLGTSVIYNEQFF,TGTGCCAGCAGCTTGGGGACTAGCGTAATATACAATGAGCAGTTCTTC,TRBV5-4,TRBD2,TRBJ2-1,.
CASSFQGQGGNQPQHF,TGTGCCAGCAGCTTCCAAGGACAGGGTGGAAATCAGCCCCAGCATTTT,TRBV5-6,TRBD1,TRBJ1-5,.
CASSLRTPEPQHF,TGTGCCAGCAGTCTCCGGACACCTGAGCCCCAGCATTTT,TRBV28,.,TRBJ1-5,once
CASSPDNYEQYF,TGTGCCAGTAGCCCCGACAACTACGAGCAGTACTTC,TRBV19,.,TRBJ2-7,.
CASSEPGTGSNQPQHF,TGTGCCAGCAGTGAACCCGGGACAGGTAGCAATCAGCCCCAGCATTTT,TRBV25-1,TRBD1,TRBJ1-5,.
CAWSSEYPESTQYF,TGTGCCTGGAGTTCGGAGTACCCAGAATCGACGCAGTACTTC,TRBV30,.,TRBJ2-7,.
CASSRGVGPQETQYF,TGTGCCAGCAGCCGGGGGGTGGGACCTCAAGAGACCCAGTACTTC,TRBV5-4,TRBD2,TRBJ2-5,.
CATSRELGGDTVTQYF,TGTGCCACCAGCAGAGAGTTGGGGGGGGATACCGTGACCCAGTACTTC,TRBV15,TRBD2,TRBJ2-5,.